The sequence of this T cell receptor (beta chain) was determined in a study of blood T cell repertoires in COVID-19. Study as a whole: Sample material is recorded as cDNA or gDNA derived from T cells, B-cell-depleted T cells, or PBMCs.

Germline CDR1 SGHTA, CDR2 FQGNSA. V was clipped by 3 bases and J by 8 bases, with 13 bases between them. CDR3 size: 13 residues. The age range of participants was about 18 to 100 years, with residence in about two dozen US areas. Participants reported their clinical history, and cohort assignment relied on those reports. Original processing notes: For nucleated cells, counts were estimated from reference gene primer amplification. Clones were sequenced by immunoSEQ multiplex PCR, and TCRdb holds only the in-frame ones, with some missing. That table furnishes V, J and clone size, whereas the DNA furnished D and trimming. The sample lists over 130,000 clones; 84% were seen once.

The chain uses TRBV7-2 and TRBJ1-2, with a possible D match to TRBD1 (5 bases). The sequence came from a woman aged 45-65 years with acute COVID-19. The specimen sequenced was PBMCs or T cells enriched from blood (not recorded which). This chain's CDR3 is CASSLGGLWGYTF. CDR3 coding DNA: TGTGCCAGCAGCTTGGGGGGATTGTGGGGCTACACCTTC.